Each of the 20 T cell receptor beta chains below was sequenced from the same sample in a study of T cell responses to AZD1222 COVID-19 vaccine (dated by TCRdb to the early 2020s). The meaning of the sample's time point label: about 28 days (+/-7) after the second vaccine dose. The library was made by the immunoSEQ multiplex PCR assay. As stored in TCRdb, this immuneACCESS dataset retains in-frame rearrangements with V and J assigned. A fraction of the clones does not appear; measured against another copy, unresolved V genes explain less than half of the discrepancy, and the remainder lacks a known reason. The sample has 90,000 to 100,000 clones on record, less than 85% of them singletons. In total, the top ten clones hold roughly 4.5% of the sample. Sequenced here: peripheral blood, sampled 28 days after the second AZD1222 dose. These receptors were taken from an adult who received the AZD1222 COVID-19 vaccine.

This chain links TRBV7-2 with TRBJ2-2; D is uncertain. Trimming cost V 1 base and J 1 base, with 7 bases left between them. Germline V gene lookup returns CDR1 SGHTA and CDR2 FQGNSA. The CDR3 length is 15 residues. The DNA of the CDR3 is TGTGCCAGCAGCTTAGAGGCAGGGAACACCGGGGAGCTGTTTTTT. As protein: CASSLEAGNTGELFF.

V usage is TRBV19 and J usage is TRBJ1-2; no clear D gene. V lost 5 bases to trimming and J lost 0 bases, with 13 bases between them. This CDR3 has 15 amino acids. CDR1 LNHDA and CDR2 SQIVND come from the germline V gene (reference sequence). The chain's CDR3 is CASSPLVGTNYGYTF. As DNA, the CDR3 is TGTGCCAGTAGTCCTCTGGTGGGGACTAACTATGGCTACACCTTC. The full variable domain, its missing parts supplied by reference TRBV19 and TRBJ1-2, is DGGITQSPKYLFRKEGQNVTLSCEQNLNHDAMYWYRQDPGQGLRLIYYSQIVNDFQKGDIAEGYSVSREKKESFPLTVTSAQKNPTAFYLCASSPLVGTNYGYTFGSGTRLTVV.

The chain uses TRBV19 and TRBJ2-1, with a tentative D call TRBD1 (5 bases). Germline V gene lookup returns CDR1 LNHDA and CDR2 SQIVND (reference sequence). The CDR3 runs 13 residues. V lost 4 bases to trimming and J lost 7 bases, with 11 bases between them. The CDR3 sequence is CASSRGPMNEQFF. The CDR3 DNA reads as TGTGCCAGTAGTAGGGGCCCTATGAATGAGCAGTTCTTC.

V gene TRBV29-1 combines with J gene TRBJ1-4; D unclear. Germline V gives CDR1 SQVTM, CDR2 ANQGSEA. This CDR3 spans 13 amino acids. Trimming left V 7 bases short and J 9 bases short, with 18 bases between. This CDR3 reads CSGGDSALKKLFF. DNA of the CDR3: TGCAGCGGGGGAGACTCGGCTCTGAAAAAACTGTTTTTT.

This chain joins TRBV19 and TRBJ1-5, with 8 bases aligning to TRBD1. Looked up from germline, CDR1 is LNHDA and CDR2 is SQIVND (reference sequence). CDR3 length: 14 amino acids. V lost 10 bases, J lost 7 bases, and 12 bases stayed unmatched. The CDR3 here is CATKGGRGQQPQHF. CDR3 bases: TGTGCCACCAAGGGTGGCAGGGGGCAACAGCCCCAGCATTTT.

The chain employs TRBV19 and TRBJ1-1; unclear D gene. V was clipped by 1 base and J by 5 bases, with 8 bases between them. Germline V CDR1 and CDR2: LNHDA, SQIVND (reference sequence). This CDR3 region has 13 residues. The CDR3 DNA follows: TGTGCCAGTAGTATAGCCACTCGGACTGAAGCTTTCTTT. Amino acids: CASSIATRTEAFF.

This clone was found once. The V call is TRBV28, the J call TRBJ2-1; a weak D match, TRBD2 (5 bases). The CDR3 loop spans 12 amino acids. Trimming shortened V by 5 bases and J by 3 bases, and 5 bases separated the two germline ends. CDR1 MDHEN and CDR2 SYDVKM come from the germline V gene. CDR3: CASSTSYNEQFF. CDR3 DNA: TGTGCCAGCAGTACTAGCTACAATGAGCAGTTCTTC.

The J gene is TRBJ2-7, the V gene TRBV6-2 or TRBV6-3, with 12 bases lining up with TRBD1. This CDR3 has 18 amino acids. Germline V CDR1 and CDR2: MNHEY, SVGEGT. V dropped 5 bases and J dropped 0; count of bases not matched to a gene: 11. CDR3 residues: CASSQGTGGPKLSYEQYF. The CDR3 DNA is TGTGCCAGCAGTCAGGGGACAGGGGGCCCTAAGCTCTCCTACGAGCAGTACTTC.

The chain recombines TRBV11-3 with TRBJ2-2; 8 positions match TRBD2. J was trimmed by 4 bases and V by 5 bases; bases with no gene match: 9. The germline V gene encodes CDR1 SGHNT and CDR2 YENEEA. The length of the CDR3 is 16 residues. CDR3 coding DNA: TGTGCCAGCAGCCCGGGGGTAGCGGGGATCACCGGGGAGCTGTTTTTT. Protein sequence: CASSPGVAGITGELFF.

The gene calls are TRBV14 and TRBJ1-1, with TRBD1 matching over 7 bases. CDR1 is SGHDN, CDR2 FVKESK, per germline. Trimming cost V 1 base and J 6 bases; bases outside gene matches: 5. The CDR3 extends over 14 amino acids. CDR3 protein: CASSQGRGTAEAFF. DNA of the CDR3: TGTGCCAGCAGCCAAGGCAGGGGGACTGCTGAAGCTTTCTTT.

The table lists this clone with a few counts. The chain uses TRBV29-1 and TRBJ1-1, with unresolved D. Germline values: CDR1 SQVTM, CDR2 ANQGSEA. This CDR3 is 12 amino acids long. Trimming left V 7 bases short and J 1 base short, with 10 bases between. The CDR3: CSAYDRNTEAFF. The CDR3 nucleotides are TGCAGCGCCTATGATCGGAACACTGAAGCTTTCTTT.

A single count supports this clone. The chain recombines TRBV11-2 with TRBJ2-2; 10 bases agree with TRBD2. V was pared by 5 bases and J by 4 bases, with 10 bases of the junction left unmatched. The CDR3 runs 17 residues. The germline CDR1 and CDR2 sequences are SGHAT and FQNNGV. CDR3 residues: CASSIASGRWRTGELFF. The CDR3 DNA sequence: TGTGCCAGCAGCATTGCTAGCGGGAGATGGCGCACCGGGGAGCTGTTTTTT.

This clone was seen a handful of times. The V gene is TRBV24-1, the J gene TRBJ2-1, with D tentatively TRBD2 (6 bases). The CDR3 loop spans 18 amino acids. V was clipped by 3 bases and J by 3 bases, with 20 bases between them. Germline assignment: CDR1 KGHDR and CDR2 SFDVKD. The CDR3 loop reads CATSDPTLASPHYNEQFF. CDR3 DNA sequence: TGTGCCACCAGTGATCCCACCCTAGCGTCCCCTCACTACAATGAGCAGTTCTTC.

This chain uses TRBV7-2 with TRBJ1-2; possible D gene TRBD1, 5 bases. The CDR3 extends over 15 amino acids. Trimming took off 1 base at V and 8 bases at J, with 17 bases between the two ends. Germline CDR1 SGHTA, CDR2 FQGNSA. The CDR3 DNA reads TGTGCCAGCAGCTTAGATGGTAACAGGTCCCGCGGCTACACCTTC. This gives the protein CASSLDGNRSRGYTF.

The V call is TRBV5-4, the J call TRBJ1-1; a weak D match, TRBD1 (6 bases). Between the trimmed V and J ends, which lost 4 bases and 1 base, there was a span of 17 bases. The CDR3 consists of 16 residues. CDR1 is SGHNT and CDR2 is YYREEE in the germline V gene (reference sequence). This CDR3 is CASSLGPGQRNTEAFF. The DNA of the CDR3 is TGTGCCAGCAGCCTGGGTCCGGGACAAAGGAACACTGAAGCTTTCTTT.

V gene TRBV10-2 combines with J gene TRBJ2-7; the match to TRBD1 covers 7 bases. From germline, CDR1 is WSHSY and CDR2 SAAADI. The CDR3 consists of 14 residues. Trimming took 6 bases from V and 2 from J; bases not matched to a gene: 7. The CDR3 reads CASRGTVLPYEQYF. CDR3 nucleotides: TGCGCCAGCAGGGGGACAGTCCTCCCCTACGAGCAGTACTTC.

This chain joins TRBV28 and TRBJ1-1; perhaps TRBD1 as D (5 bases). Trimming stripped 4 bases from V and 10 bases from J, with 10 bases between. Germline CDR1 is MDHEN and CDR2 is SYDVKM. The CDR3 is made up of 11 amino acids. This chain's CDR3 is CASSSGPRAFF. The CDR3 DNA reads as TGTGCCAGCAGTTCAGGGCCCCGAGCTTTCTTT.

The CDR3 region has the DNA TGTGCCAGCAGCTCCCTGGACAGGAGCTCTGGAAACACCATATATTTT. Translation gives CASSSLDRSSGNTIYF. J is TRBJ1-3 and V is TRBV7-2; 7 bases map to TRBD1. The CDR3 is made up of 16 amino acids. In germline, CDR1 is SGHTA, CDR2 FQGNSA. J was trimmed by 0 bases and V by 4 bases; bases with no gene match: 6.

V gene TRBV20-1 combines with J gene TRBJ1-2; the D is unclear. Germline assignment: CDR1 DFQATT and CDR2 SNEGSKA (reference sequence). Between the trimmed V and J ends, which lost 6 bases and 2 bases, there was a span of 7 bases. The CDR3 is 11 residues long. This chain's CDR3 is CSATWNYGYTF. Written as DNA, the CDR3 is TGCAGTGCCACTTGGAACTATGGCTACACCTTC.

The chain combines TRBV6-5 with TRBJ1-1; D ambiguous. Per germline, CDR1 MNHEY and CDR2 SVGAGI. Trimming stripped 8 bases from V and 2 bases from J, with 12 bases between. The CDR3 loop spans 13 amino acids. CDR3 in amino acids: CASWKYDNTEAFF. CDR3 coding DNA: TGTGCCAGCTGGAAATACGACAACACTGAAGCTTTCTTT.